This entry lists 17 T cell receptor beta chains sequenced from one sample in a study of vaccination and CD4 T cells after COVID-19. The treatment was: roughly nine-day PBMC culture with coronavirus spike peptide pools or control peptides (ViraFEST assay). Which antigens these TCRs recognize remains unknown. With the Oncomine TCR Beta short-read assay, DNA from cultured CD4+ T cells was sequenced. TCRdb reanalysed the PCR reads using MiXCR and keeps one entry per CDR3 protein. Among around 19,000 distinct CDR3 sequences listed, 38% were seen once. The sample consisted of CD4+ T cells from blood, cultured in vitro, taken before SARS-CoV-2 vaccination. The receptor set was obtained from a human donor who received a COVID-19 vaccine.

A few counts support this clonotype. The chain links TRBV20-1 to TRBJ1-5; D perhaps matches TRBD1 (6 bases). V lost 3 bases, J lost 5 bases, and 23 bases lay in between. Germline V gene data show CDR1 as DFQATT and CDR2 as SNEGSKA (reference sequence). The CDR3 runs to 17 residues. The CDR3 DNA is TGCAGTGCTAGCCCCGGCGGAGGGGGGATTGGGGATCAGCCCCAGCATTTT. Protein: CSASPGGGGIGDQPQHF.

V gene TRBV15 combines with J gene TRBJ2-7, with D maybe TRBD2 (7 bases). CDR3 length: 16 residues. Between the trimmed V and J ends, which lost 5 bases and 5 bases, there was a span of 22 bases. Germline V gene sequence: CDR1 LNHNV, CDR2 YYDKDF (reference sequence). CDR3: CATSRHPVGGLDEQYF. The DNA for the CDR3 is TGTGCCACCAGCCGCCACCCGGTCGGGGGGCTCGACGAGCAGTACTTC.

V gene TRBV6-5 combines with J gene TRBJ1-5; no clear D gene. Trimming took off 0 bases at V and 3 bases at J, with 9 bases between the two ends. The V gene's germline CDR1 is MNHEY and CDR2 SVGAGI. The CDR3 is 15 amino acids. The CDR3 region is CASSYSERSNQPQHF. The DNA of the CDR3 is TGTGCCAGCAGTTACTCCGAACGGTCCAATCAGCCCCAGCATTTT.

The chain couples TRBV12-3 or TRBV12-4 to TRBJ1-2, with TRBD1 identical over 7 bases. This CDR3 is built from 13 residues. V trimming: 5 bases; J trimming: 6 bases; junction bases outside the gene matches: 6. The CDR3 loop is CASSRDSPHGYTF. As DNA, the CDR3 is TGTGCCAGCAGTCGGGACAGTCCTCATGGCTACACCTTC.

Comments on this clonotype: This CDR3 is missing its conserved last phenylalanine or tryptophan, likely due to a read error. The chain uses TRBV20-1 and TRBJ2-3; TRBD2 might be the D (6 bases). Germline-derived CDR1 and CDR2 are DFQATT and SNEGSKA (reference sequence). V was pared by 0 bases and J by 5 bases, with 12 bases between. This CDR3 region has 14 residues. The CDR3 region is CSARDGSGEDTQYL. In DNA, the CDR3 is TGCAGTGCTAGAGATGGTTCGGGGGAAGATACGCAGTATCTT.

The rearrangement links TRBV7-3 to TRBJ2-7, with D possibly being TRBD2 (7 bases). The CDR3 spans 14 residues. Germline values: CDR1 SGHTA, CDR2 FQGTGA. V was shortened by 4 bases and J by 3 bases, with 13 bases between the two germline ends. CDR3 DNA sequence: TGTGCCAGCAGCTCCGGGGGGCTCGGCTACGAGCAGTACTTC. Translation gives CASSSGGLGYEQYF.

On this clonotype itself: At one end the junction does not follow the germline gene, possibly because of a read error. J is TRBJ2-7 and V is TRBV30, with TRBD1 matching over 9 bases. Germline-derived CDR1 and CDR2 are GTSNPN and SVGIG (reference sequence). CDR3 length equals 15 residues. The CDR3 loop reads CAWSAEGTGYHEQYF. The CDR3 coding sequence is TGCGCCTGGAGCGCGGAAGGGACAGGGTACCACGAGCAGTACTTC.

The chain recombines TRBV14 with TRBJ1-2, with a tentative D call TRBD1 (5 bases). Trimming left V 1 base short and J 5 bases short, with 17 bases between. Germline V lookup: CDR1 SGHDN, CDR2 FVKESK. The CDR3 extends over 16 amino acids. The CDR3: CASSQGYGGFGYGYTF. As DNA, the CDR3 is TGTGCCAGCAGCCAAGGCTACGGGGGGTTTGGGTATGGCTACACCTTC.

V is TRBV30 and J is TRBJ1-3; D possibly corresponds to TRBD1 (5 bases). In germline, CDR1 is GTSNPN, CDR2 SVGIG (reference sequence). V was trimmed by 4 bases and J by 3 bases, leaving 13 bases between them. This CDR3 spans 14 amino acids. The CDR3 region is CAWNMGHGGNTIYF. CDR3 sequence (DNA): TGTGCCTGGAACATGGGGCATGGTGGAAACACCATATATTTT.

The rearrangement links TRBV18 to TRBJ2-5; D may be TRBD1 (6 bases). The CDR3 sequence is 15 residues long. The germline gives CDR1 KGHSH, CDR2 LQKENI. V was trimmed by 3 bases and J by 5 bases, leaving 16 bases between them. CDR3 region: CASSPAKTGMETQYF. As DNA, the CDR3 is TGTGCCAGCTCACCTGCCAAAACAGGGATGGAGACCCAGTACTTC. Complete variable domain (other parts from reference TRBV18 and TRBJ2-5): NAGVMQNPRHLVRRRGQEARLRCSPMKGHSHVYWYRQLPEEGLKFMVYLQKENIIDESGMPKERFSAEFPKEGPSILRIQQVVRGDSAAYFCASSPAKTGMETQYFGPGTRLLVL.

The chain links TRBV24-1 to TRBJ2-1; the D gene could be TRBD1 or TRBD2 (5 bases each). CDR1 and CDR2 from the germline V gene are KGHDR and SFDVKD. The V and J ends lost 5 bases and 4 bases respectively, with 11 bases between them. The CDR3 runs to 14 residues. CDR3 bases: TGTGCCACCAGTGGCAGAGGGGAGTACAATGAGCAGTTCTTC. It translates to CATSGRGEYNEQFF.

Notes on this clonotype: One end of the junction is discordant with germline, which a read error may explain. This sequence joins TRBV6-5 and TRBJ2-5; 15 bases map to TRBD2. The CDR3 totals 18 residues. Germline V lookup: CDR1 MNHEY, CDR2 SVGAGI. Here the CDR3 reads CASGYDGTSGGPRGVQYF. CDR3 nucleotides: TGTGCCAGCGGTTACGACGGGACTAGCGGGGGGCCTAGGGGGGTCCAGTACTTC.

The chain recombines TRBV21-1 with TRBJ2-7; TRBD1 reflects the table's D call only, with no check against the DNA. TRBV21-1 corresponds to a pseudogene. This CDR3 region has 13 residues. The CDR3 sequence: CANWDRGSYEQYF. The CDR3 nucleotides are TGTGCCAACTGGGACAGGGGTTCCTACGAGCAGTACTTC.

CDR3 in DNA: TGTGCCAGCAGTTTAGGGACAGGGTACTATGGCTACACCTTC. Translated: CASSLGTGYYGYTF. The V gene is TRBV12-3 or TRBV12-4, the J gene TRBJ1-2; TRBD1 matches 8 bases. This CDR3 is 14 amino acids long. The ends lost 1 base at V and 3 bases at J; junction bases unmatched: 1.

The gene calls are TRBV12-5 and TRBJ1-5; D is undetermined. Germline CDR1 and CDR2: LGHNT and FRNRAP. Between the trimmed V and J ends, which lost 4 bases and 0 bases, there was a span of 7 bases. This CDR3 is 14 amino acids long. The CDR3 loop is CASGSVVSNQPQHF. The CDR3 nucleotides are TGTGCTAGTGGTTCGGTCGTTAGCAATCAGCCCCAGCATTTT. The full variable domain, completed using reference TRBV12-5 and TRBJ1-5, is DARVTQTPRHKVTEMGQEVTMRCQPILGHNTVFWYRQTMMQGLELLAYFRNRAPLDDSGMPKDRFSAEMPDATLATLKIQPSEPRDSAVYFCASGSVVSNQPQHFGDGTRLSIL.

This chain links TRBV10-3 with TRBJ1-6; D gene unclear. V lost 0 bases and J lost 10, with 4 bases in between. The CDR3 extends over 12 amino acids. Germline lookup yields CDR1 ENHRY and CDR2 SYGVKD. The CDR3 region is CAISESESPLHF. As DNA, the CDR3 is TGTGCCATCAGTGAGTCCGAATCACCCCTCCACTTT.

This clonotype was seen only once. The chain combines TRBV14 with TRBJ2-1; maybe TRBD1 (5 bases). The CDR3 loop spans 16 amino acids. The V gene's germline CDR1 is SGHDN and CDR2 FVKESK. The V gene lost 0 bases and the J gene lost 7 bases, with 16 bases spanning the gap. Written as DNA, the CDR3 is TGTGCCAGCAGCCAAGATCAGGCAGGGTGGGAAAATGAGCAGTTCTTC. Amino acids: CASSQDQAGWENEQFF.